These T cell receptor beta chains were read from a single sample in a study of beta chain features in type 1 diabetes. Some clones are missing from TCRdb's copy, which holds only in-frame ones; the method was immunoSEQ multiplex PCR. The sample contains approximately 260,000 clones, roughly a quarter of which appear only once. Sequenced: naive CD4+ T cells from blood. Receptors were obtained from a woman younger than 45 with type 1 diabetes. The CDR3 runs from the conserved cysteine through the conserved F or W. A D gene is named only where the DNA matches it firmly. Not all rows give a size; the values are once, few, many and, for expanded clones, a class.

clone size	D gene	V gene	J gene	CDR3 protein	CDR3 DNA
few	NA	TRBV6-1	TRBJ1-4	CASSVGEKLFF	TGTGCCAGCAGTGTCGGTGAAAAACTGTTTTTT
NA	TRBD1	TRBV2	TRBJ1-2	CASNGDRGRGIGYTF	TGTGCCAGCAACGGGGACAGGGGGCGCGGAATCGGCTACACCTTC
few	NA	TRBV7-3	TRBJ2-2	CASSLAGAGELFF	TGTGCCAGCAGCTTAGCAGGGGCCGGGGAGCTGTTTTTT
NA	TRBD1	TRBV7-3	TRBJ1-5	CASSLTGGSPQHF	TGTGCCAGCAGCTTAACAGGGGGCTCACCCCAGCATTTT
NA	TRBD2	TRBV4-2	TRBJ2-2	CASSQDPVSGSSAGELFF	TGTGCCAGCAGCCAAGATCCGGTTAGCGGGAGTTCGGCCGGGGAGCTGTTTTTT
few	NA	TRBV6-5	TRBJ2-1	CASSYSNRQGNEQFF	TGTGCCAGCAGTTACTCGAATCGGCAGGGGAATGAGCAGTTCTTC
NA	NA	TRBV25-1	TRBJ2-2	CASEGVSGELFF	TGTGCCAGCGAGGGAGTCTCCGGGGAGCTGTTTTTT
NA	NA	TRBV9	TRBJ2-1	CASSDEPTTTGREQFF	TGTGCCAGCAGCGATGAACCGACTACGACCGGCCGTGAGCAGTTCTTC
few	TRBD2	TRBV15	TRBJ2-1	CATSLRLAGVRNEQFF	TGTGCCACCAGCCTCCGACTAGCGGGAGTTAGGAATGAGCAGTTCTTC
NA	TRBD2	TRBV7-3	TRBJ2-3	CASSGRAGADTQYF	TGTGCCAGCAGCGGGAGGGCCGGAGCAGATACGCAGTATTTT
few	NA	TRBV7-2	TRBJ2-1	CASSSGGLYNEQFF	TGTGCCAGCAGCTCCGGTGGGCTTTACAATGAGCAGTTCTTC